A single sample gave rise to the 5 T cell receptor beta chains below, sequenced in a study of cytomegalovirus exposure and HLA in healthy donors. It was with 60 Vbeta and 13 Jbeta primers that the PCR ran. Sequencing used immunoSEQ multiplex PCR; TCRdb keeps in-frame clones, though not all of them. Counted here are under 200,000 clones, 55% to 70% occurring once; the ten biggest clones make up around 3%. The sequencing sample was made of PBMCs. Receptors were obtained from a woman aged 40 to 50 in good health and CMV-seropositive.

The sample holds a few counts of this clone. This chain joins TRBV19 and TRBJ1-1, with D unclear. Trimming pared 5 bases from V and 0 bases from J, leaving 7 bases between. Germline V gene sequence: CDR1 LNHDA, CDR2 SQIVND (reference sequence). This CDR3 comprises 13 residues. DNA for the CDR3: TGTGCCAGTAGTGTCAGTCTGAACACTGAAGCTTTCTTT. Translating gives CASSVSLNTEAFF.

The chain uses TRBV10-3 and TRBJ1-2, with 9 bases that match TRBD1. The junction had 11 bases not matched to a gene; V was cut back by 6 bases and J by 6 bases. There are 15 residues in the CDR3. Per germline, CDR1 ENHRY and CDR2 SYGVKD. The DNA of the CDR3 is TGTGCCATCAGGGTGGAGGAACAGGGGGCTGATGGCTACACCTTC. The encoded protein is CAIRVEEQGADGYTF.

This chain links TRBV7-9 with TRBJ2-5, with 8 bases fitting TRBD2. In germline, CDR1 is SEHNR, CDR2 FQNEAQ (reference sequence). The CDR3 covers 14 residues. J was trimmed by 1 base and V by 6 bases; bases with no gene match: 4. For the CDR3, the DNA is TGTGCCAGCAGAGGGACTAGTCGCCAAGAGACCCAGTACTTC. It is translated as CASRGTSRQETQYF. Together with reference TRBV7-9 and TRBJ2-5, the CDR3 gives the full variable domain: DTGVSQNPRHKITKRGQNVTFRCDPISEHNRLYWYRQTLGQGPEFLTYFQNEAQLEKSRLLSDRFSAERPKGSFSTLEIQRTEQGDSAMYLCASRGTSRQETQYFGPGTRLLVL.

The chain carries TRBV29-1 and TRBJ2-7; 9 bases map to TRBD2. V dropped 4 bases and J dropped 6; count of bases not matched to a gene: 7. The CDR3 covers 13 residues. The germline V gene has CDR1 SQVTM and CDR2 ANQGSEA. For the CDR3, the DNA is TGCAGCGTTGTTCTAGCGGGACTAGGCGAGCAGTACTTC. Its protein is CSVVLAGLGEQYF.

V is TRBV7-2 and J is TRBJ1-2; D gene ambiguous. Germline V CDR1 and CDR2: SGHTA, FQGNSA. CDR3 size: 15 residues. V was shortened by 0 bases and J by 4 bases, with 12 bases between the two germline ends. The DNA for the CDR3 is TGTGCCAGCAGCTTAGCTAGCGCGGGAAGCTATGGCTACACCTTC. Translation gives CASSLASAGSYGYTF.